This TCR beta chain appears in the sequencing data of a study of blood T cell repertoires in COVID-19. As for the study in general: Sites in the United States, Italy and Spain provided acute and convalescent COVID-19 samples. T cells, B-cell-depleted T cells, or PBMCs provided the cDNA or gDNA that served as material.

The table came from immunoSEQ multiplex PCR; TCRdb's copy has only in-frame clones and leaves some out. Of more than 150,000 clones detected, around 83% appear once; the ten largest clones hold roughly 0.95%. Germline loops: CDR1 KGHDR, CDR2 SFDVKD. The CDR3 totals 12 residues. V lost 2 bases to trimming and J lost 10 bases, with 10 bases between them. The rearrangement joins TRBV24-1 to TRBJ1-2; D ambiguous. The receptor's source is a man between 18 and 35 years old with acute or convalescent COVID-19. Sequencing was done on a sample of peripheral blood. CDR3 region: CATSDSRSYYTF. CDR3 nucleotide sequence: TGTGCCACCAGTGATTCAAGGAGCTACTACACCTTC.